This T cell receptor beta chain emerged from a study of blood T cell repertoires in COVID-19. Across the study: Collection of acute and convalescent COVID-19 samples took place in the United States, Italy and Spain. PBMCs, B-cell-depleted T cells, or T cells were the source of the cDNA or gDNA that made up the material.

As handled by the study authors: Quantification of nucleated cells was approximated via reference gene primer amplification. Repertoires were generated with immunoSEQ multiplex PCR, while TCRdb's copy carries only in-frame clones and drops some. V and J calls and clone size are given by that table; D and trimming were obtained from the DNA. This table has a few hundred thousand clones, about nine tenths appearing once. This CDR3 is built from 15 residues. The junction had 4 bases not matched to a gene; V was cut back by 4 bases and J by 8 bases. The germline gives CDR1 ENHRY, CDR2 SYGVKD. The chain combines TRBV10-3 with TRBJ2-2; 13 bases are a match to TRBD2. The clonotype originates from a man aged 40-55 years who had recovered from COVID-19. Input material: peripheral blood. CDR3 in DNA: TGTGCCATCAGTGTGGGACTAGCGGGATCTGGGGAGCTGTTTTTT. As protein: CAISVGLAGSGELFF.